This entry features one T cell receptor (beta chain) sequence. Its antigen is currently unknown. Other DNA sequences from this sample encode an identical CDR3 as well. The sample belongs to a study of shared clonotypes between healthy human individuals. Study-level points and caveats: When naive CD4 clonotypes were compared across a handful of donors, 4% to 6.5% were shared.

Libraries were prepared by immunoSEQ multiplex PCR; TCRdb keeps only in-frame clonotypes and omits some of them. The sample carries fewer than 3 million clones, less than 95% recorded once. This CDR3 comprises 14 residues. CDR1 and CDR2 (germline): SGHRS, YFSETQ. The J segment lost 5 bases and the V segment lost 1 base, leaving 5 bases of the junction unmatched. Sequencing was performed on naive CD4+ T cells from PBMCs. Subset reported: CD45RA+ positively selected. This TCR came from a man aged 18 to 35 in good health. Some clones in this sample may be carry-over from other donors' samples. The chain uses TRBV5-1 and TRBJ2-5; 7 bases align to TRBD1. The CDR3 loop is CASSLQGGEETQYF. The CDR3, as DNA: TGCGCCAGCAGCTTGCAAGGGGGCGAGGAGACCCAGTACTTC. The entire variable domain, with the rest obtained from reference TRBV5-1 and TRBJ2-5, is as follows: KAGVTQTPRYLIKTRGQQVTLSCSPISGHRSVSWYQQTPGQGLQFLFEYFSETQRNKGNFPGRFSGRQFSNSRSEMNVSTLELGDSALYLCASSLQGGEETQYFGPGTRLLVL.